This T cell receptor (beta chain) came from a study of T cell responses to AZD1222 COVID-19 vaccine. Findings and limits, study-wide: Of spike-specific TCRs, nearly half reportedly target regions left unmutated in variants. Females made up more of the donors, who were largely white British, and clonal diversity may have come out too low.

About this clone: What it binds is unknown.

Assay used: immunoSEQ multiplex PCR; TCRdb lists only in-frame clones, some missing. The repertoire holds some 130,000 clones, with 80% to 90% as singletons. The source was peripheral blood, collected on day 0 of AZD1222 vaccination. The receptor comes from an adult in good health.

The CDR3 nucleotides are TGCGCCAGCAGCTTGTATCCGGGAAACGGCTACACCTTC. This translates into CASSLYPGNGYTF. The chain employs TRBV5-1 and TRBJ1-2; D not resolved. Germline lookup yields CDR1 SGHRS and CDR2 YFSETQ. The CDR3 runs to 13 residues. The V end was cut by 1 base, the J end by 8 bases, with 12 bases between.